This T cell receptor beta chain originates from a study of blood T cells in healthy people across ages. Study results and caveats: Aged donors had fewer naive CD4+ cells and lower diversity than long-lived donors.

This CDR3 contains 15 residues. Germline V CDR1 and CDR2: SGHRS, YFSETQ. Between the trimmed V and J ends, which lost 4 bases and 0 bases, there was a span of 13 bases. A second about 6 to 11 cycle PCR used barcoded and J-beta primers. TCRdb re-called the 5' RACE reads with MiXCR, one entry per CDR3 protein. The table records some 670,000 distinct CDR3 sequences, under 65% of them present only once. In the case of this clonotype: What it binds is not known.

The donors, all healthy, were Caucasians living in Russia, aged about 6 to 90. Sequencing was carried out using blood. This clonotype was sampled from a woman older than 75 in good health. The V and J genes are TRBV5-1 and TRBJ1-2; D unresolved. CDR3 loop: CASSNGSGPNYGYTF. The CDR3 nucleotides read TGCGCCAGCAGCAACGGGTCCGGACCTAACTATGGCTACACCTTC.